A selection of T cell receptor beta chains follows, all from one sample in a study of cytomegalovirus exposure and HLA in healthy donors. TCRdb keeps only in-frame clones here, not all; method: immunoSEQ multiplex PCR. The top ten hold over 9% of the sample, which has fewer than 90,000 clones, about 75% seen once. The sequenced sample consisted of PBMCs. The receptor set was obtained from a young man in good health and CMV-seropositive. CDR3s include the opening cysteine and the closing phenylalanine or tryptophan. Fields, in order: V gene, D gene, J gene, clone size, CDR3 DNA, CDR3 protein. A D gene is named only where the DNA matches it firmly. Clone size is shown for a subset of rows, as once, few, many or a class of expanded clone.

v_gene: TRBV27
d_gene: .
j_gene: TRBJ2-7
abundance: few
CDR3nt: TGTGCCAGCAGTGTAGCGGACTCCTACGAGCAGTACTTC
CDR3aa: CASSVADSYEQYF

v_gene: TRBV5-1
d_gene: .
j_gene: TRBJ1-4
abundance: .
CDR3nt: TGCGCCAGCAGCTTTTCGGGAGTAGGAGAAAAACTGTTTTTT
CDR3aa: CASSFSGVGEKLFF

v_gene: TRBV6-5
d_gene: TRBD2
j_gene: TRBJ2-3
abundance: .
CDR3nt: TGTGCCAGCAGTCCGTCGGGGGGGGCCGGAGATACGCAGTATTTT
CDR3aa: CASSPSGGAGDTQYF

v_gene: TRBV4-1
d_gene: TRBD1
j_gene: TRBJ1-5
abundance: .
CDR3nt: TGCGCCAGCAGCCAGGGACAGCGAGTCGATCAGCCCCAGCATTTT
CDR3aa: CASSQGQRVDQPQHF

v_gene: TRBV14
d_gene: TRBD1
j_gene: TRBJ1-1
abundance: .
CDR3nt: TGTGCCAGCAGCGTACAAACAGGGGCCACTGAAGCTTTCTTT
CDR3aa: CASSVQTGATEAFF

v_gene: TRBV4-2
d_gene: TRBD1
j_gene: TRBJ1-5
abundance: .
CDR3nt: TGTGCCAGCAGGGGTACAGGGGGCCCGAATCAGCCCCAGCATTTT
CDR3aa: CASRGTGGPNQPQHF

v_gene: TRBV9
d_gene: .
j_gene: TRBJ1-1
abundance: .
CDR3nt: TGTGCCAGCAGCGAAACAGGGAGCACTGAAGCTTTCTTT
CDR3aa: CASSETGSTEAFF

v_gene: TRBV6-5
d_gene: .
j_gene: TRBJ2-2
abundance: few
CDR3nt: TGTGCCAGCAGCCTGAGAGAGAACACCGGGGAGCTGTTTTTT
CDR3aa: CASSLRENTGELFF

v_gene: TRBV4-1
d_gene: .
j_gene: TRBJ2-7
abundance: .
CDR3nt: TGCGCCAGCAGCCCGAAATGGGGCGCCTACGAGCAGTACTTC
CDR3aa: CASSPKWGAYEQYF

v_gene: TRBV6-5
d_gene: .
j_gene: TRBJ1-1
abundance: few
CDR3nt: TGTGCCAGCAGTTACGCGGGAAACACTGAAGCTTTCTTT
CDR3aa: CASSYAGNTEAFF

v_gene: TRBV18
d_gene: .
j_gene: TRBJ2-5
abundance: .
CDR3nt: TGTGCCAGCTCACCAATGCCATCCATAGGGGGTGCCCCCCGCCAAGAGACCCAGTACTTC
CDR3aa: CASSPMPSIGGAPRQETQYF

v_gene: TRBV5-1
d_gene: TRBD1
j_gene: TRBJ1-6
abundance: .
CDR3nt: TGCGCCAGCAACGACAGGGGAGAGGGTTCACCCCTCCACTTT
CDR3aa: CASNDRGEGSPLHF

v_gene: TRBV4-1
d_gene: .
j_gene: TRBJ2-7
abundance: few
CDR3nt: TGCGCCAGCAGCGTACAGGGCCACTACGAGCAGTACTTC
CDR3aa: CASSVQGHYEQYF